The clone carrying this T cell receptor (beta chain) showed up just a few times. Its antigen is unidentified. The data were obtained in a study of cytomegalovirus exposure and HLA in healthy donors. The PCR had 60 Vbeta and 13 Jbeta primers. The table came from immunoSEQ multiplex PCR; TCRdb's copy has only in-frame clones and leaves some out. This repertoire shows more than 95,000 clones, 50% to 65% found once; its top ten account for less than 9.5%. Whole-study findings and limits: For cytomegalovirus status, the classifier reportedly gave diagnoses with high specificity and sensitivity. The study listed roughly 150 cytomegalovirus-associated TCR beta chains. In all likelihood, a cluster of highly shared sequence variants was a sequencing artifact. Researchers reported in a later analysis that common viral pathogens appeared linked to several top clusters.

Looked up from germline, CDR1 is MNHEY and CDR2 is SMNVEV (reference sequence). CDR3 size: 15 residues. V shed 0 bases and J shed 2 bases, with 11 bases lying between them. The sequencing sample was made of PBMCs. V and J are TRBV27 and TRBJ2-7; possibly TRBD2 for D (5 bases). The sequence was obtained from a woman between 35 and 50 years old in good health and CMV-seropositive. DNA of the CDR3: TGTGCCAGCAGTTTATCGGGCGGGTTGACCTACGAGCAGTACTTC. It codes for CASSLSGGLTYEQYF.